Listed here are 12 T cell receptor beta chains from one sample, sequenced in a study of cytomegalovirus exposure and HLA in healthy donors. The PCR contained 60 Vbeta and 13 Jbeta primers. The data were produced by immunoSEQ multiplex PCR, yet TCRdb's version contains in-frame clones alone and is incomplete. The data show under 150,000 clones, around 80% seen once. The sample taken for sequencing was PBMCs. The receptors come from a female donor in good health and CMV-seropositive.

The genes are TRBV5-1 and TRBJ2-3, with 7 bases lining up with TRBD1. V gave up 4 bases and J gave up 5 bases; unmatched junction bases: 7. Germline loops: CDR1 SGHRS, CDR2 YFSETQ. This CDR3 has 14 amino acids. The CDR3 DNA sequence: TGCGCCAGCAGCATGGGACAGCCACAAGATACGCAGTATTTT. It yields the protein CASSMGQPQDTQYF. Combining the CDR3 with reference TRBV5-1 and TRBJ2-3 gives the whole variable domain KAGVTQTPRYLIKTRGQQVTLSCSPISGHRSVSWYQQTPGQGLQFLFEYFSETQRNKGNFPGRFSGRQFSNSRSEMNVSTLELGDSALYLCASSMGQPQDTQYFGPGTRLTVL.

The DNA of the CDR3 is TGCGCCAGCAGCTTGGCCACAGGGGGCGCCCCCTATGAAAAACTGTTTTTT. This encodes CASSLATGGAPYEKLFF. This chain connects TRBV5-1 to TRBJ1-4; 9 positions match TRBD1. The CDR3 has 17 amino acids. V was clipped by 0 bases and J by 6 bases; unmatched bases: 9. CDR1 and CDR2 (germline): SGHRS, YFSETQ. The full variable domain, rest sourced from reference TRBV5-1 and TRBJ1-4, is KAGVTQTPRYLIKTRGQQVTLSCSPISGHRSVSWYQQTPGQGLQFLFEYFSETQRNKGNFPGRFSGRQFSNSRSEMNVSTLELGDSALYLCASSLATGGAPYEKLFFGSGTQLSVL.

The J gene is TRBJ2-7, the V gene TRBV19, with D tentatively TRBD1 (5 bases). The CDR3 covers 14 residues. The ends were cut back, 8 bases at V and 6 bases at J, with 20 bases in the middle. CDR1 and CDR2 from the germline V gene are LNHDA and SQIVND (reference sequence). As DNA, the CDR3 is TGTGCCAGTGCCAACCCGACACAGGTTCTCGAGCAGTACTTC. As protein: CASANPTQVLEQYF.

The genes are TRBV10-2 and TRBJ1-1; tentatively, D is TRBD1 (5 bases). Trimming shortened V by 4 bases and J by 1 base, and 7 bases separated the two germline ends. This CDR3 region has 13 residues. From germline, CDR1 is WSHSY and CDR2 SAAADI. CDR3 protein: CASSVTANTEAFF. CDR3 nucleotide sequence: TGCGCCAGCAGTGTGACAGCGAACACTGAAGCTTTCTTT.

This clone has only a few counts. The V and J genes are TRBV27 and TRBJ2-1; D is perhaps TRBD1 (6 bases). CDR3 length: 18 residues. The V gene's germline CDR1 is MNHEY and CDR2 SMNVEV (reference sequence). V lost 4 bases and J lost 6, with 25 bases in between. The CDR3 nucleotides read TGTGCCAGCAGTTCACCCGAAATAACAGGGTTTGTCGGCAATGAGCAGTTCTTC. This gives the protein CASSSPEITGFVGNEQFF.

This clone came up a few times. CDR3 nucleotide sequence: TGTGCCAGCAGACCGACAGTCCTCGGTCAGCCCCAGCATTTT. This sequence encodes CASRPTVLGQPQHF. The chain uses TRBV28 and TRBJ1-5, with D maybe TRBD1 (5 bases). The V end was cut by 6 bases, the J end by 6 bases, with 15 bases between. The CDR3 is made up of 14 amino acids. The germline CDR1 and CDR2 sequences are MDHEN and SYDVKM.

The chain carries TRBV5-8 and TRBJ2-7, with TRBD2 identical over 8 bases. The J segment lost 2 bases and the V segment lost 4 bases, leaving 14 bases of the junction unmatched. The length of the CDR3 is 17 residues. Germline values: CDR1 SGHTS, CDR2 YDEGEE. CDR3 in amino acids: CASSTLGGGPSAYEQYF. The CDR3 bases are TGTGCCAGCAGCACCCTCGGGGGGGGACCGTCAGCCTACGAGCAGTACTTC.

V gene TRBV5-1 combines with J gene TRBJ2-1, with 7 bases lining up with TRBD2. Germline V gene lookup returns CDR1 SGHRS and CDR2 YFSETQ. The CDR3 extends over 14 amino acids. J was trimmed by 5 bases and V by 2 bases; bases with no gene match: 4. Written as DNA, the CDR3 is TGCGCCAGCAGCTTCGGGGGGACGGACAATGAGCAGTTCTTC. This codes for CASSFGGTDNEQFF.

The J gene is TRBJ1-6, the V gene TRBV28; possibly TRBD1 for D (5 bases). Trimming took off 7 bases at V and 8 bases at J, with 18 bases between the two ends. The germline V gene has CDR1 MDHEN and CDR2 SYDVKM. CDR3 length equals 15 residues. The CDR3 region has the DNA TGTGCCAGCAAATTCGGAGGGTTGGGGGATTCACCCCTCCACTTT. Translated, it gives CASKFGGLGDSPLHF.

The chain joins TRBV5-1 to TRBJ1-2; 7 nucleotides agree with TRBD1. Trimming cost V 4 bases and J 2 bases; bases outside gene matches: 5. Germline CDR1 is SGHRS and CDR2 is YFSETQ. This CDR3 comprises 14 residues. The CDR3 sequence is CASSEGASNYGYTF. CDR3 DNA: TGCGCCAGCAGCGAGGGGGCATCAAACTATGGCTACACCTTC. Combining the CDR3 with reference TRBV5-1 and TRBJ1-2 gives the whole variable domain KAGVTQTPRYLIKTRGQQVTLSCSPISGHRSVSWYQQTPGQGLQFLFEYFSETQRNKGNFPGRFSGRQFSNSRSEMNVSTLELGDSALYLCASSEGASNYGYTFGSGTRLTVV.

J is TRBJ1-2 and V is TRBV11-2, with a possible D match to TRBD1 (6 bases). From germline, CDR1 is SGHAT and CDR2 FQNNGV. Trimming cost V 8 bases and J 1 base, with 14 bases left between them. The CDR3 is 14 residues long. The CDR3 here is CASQGLGRNYGYTF. In DNA form, the CDR3 reads TGTGCCAGCCAGGGGCTTGGCCGTAACTATGGCTACACCTTC.

This rearrangement joins TRBV4-1 to TRBJ2-5; 8 bases are a match to TRBD1. The germline gives CDR1 MGHRA, CDR2 YSYEKL. The length of the CDR3 is 14 residues. Trimming removed 3 bases from V and 4 bases from J; junction bases left unmatched: 4. DNA of the CDR3: TGCGCCAGCAGCCACGACAGGGGTAGAGAGACCCAGTACTTC. It translates to CASSHDRGRETQYF.